This passage covers 23 T cell receptor beta chains from one sample sequenced in a study of EBV T-cell therapy then PD-1 blockade in nasopharyngeal carcinoma (dated by TCRdb to the early 2020s). The library was produced with the immunoSEQ multiplex PCR assay. Held by TCRdb, this immuneACCESS table contains in-frame sequences only and omits some clones. Under half of the omission traces to an unresolved V gene where checked; the cause of the rest is unknown. The sample data list about 17,000 clones, and over 80% of these were observed just once. The top ten hold roughly 27% of the sample. These receptors' antigens are unknown. Read against the paper, the sample's treatment or condition label means: AdE1-LMPpoly-expanded autologous EBV-specific T-cell therapy followed by anti-PD-1 nivolumab. Material: CD8+ T cells from blood, obtained at day 0 from a patient whose treatment included autologous EBV-specific T cells and nivolumab. These receptor sequences come from a man in his forties or fifties with nasopharyngeal carcinoma.

The chain couples TRBV7-8 to TRBJ2-5; TRBD1 matches 8 bases. V dropped 3 bases and J dropped 1; count of bases not matched to a gene: 4. The CDR3 spans 15 residues. CDR1 and CDR2 from the germline V gene are SGHVS and FQNEAQ. This chain's CDR3 is CASSFPGQGQETQYF. The CDR3, as DNA: TGTGCCAGCAGCTTTCCTGGACAGGGCCAAGAGACCCAGTACTTC.

The chain is built from TRBV7-9 and TRBJ1-4; a possible D gene is TRBD1 (5 bases). Trimming removed 2 bases from V and 8 bases from J, with 12 bases in between. CDR3 length equals 14 residues. Germline V gene data show CDR1 as SEHNR and CDR2 as FQNEAQ (reference sequence). The CDR3 DNA reads as TGTGCCAGCAGCTTAAAACAGGAAGAAGAAAAACTGTTTTTT. Translation gives CASSLKQEEEKLFF.

This clone has just one count. DNA of the CDR3: TGTGCCAGCAGTCCCCAGGGGATTGGATCCTACGAGCAGTACTTC. Its protein product is CASSPQGIGSYEQYF. This chain joins TRBV25-1 and TRBJ2-7; tentatively, D is TRBD1 (6 bases). Germline lookup yields CDR1 MGHDK and CDR2 SYGVNS. V was cut by 5 bases and J by 1 base, with 15 bases left in between. The CDR3 runs 15 residues.

The genes are TRBV9 and TRBJ1-1; TRBD1 matches at 7 bases. Per germline, CDR1 SGDLS and CDR2 YYNGEE. V shed 0 bases, J shed 2 bases, and the junction held 10 bases outside the gene matches. There are 17 residues in the CDR3. This CDR3 is CASSVEPGGALNTEAFF. In DNA, the CDR3 is TGTGCCAGCAGCGTAGAACCAGGGGGAGCTCTAAACACTGAAGCTTTCTTT.

This clone has more than one count but fewer than ten. The chain carries TRBV15 and TRBJ2-1; TRBD1 matches at 7 bases. From germline, CDR1 is LNHNV and CDR2 YYDKDF (reference sequence). CDR3 length: 15 amino acids. With 1 base clipped from V and 1 base from J, the junction kept 1 base outside the gene matches. The CDR3 region has the DNA TGTGCCACCAGCAGAGGACAGGGATCCTACAATGAGCAGTTCTTC. As protein: CATSRGQGSYNEQFF.

The chain has TRBV9 and TRBJ2-7, with D possibly being TRBD1 (6 bases). The germline CDR1 and CDR2 sequences are SGDLS and YYNGEE. This CDR3 is 12 amino acids long. Trimming left V 2 bases short and J 9 bases short, with 12 bases between. CDR3 DNA: TGTGCCAGCAGCGTGGAAGGGGGATGGCAGTACTTC. Its protein is CASSVEGGWQYF.

CDR3 protein: CASSATLVGSGETQYF. The CDR3 region has the DNA TGTGCCAGCAGCGCTACCTTGGTAGGGAGCGGAGAGACCCAGTACTTC. This chain connects TRBV28 to TRBJ2-5; D is perhaps TRBD2 (5 bases). This CDR3 comprises 16 residues. Germline V gene data show CDR1 as MDHEN and CDR2 as SYDVKM. Between the trimmed V and J ends, which lost 6 bases and 4 bases, there was a span of 21 bases. Based on the CDR3 plus reference TRBV28 and TRBJ2-5, the full variable domain is DVKVTQSSRYLVKRTGEKVFLECVQDMDHENMFWYRQDPGLGLRLIYFSYDVKMKEKGDIPEGYSVSREKKERFSLILESASTNQTSMYLCASSATLVGSGETQYFGPGTRLLVL.

V and J are TRBV5-4 and TRBJ2-7; 11 nucleotides align to TRBD2. The CDR3 runs to 15 residues. Germline CDR1 reads SGHNT; CDR2 reads YYREEE (reference sequence). The ends lost 5 bases at V and 4 bases at J; junction bases unmatched: 8. The CDR3 sequence: CASSAPSGGTYEQYF. DNA of the CDR3: TGTGCCAGCAGTGCCCCTAGCGGGGGGACGTACGAGCAGTACTTC.

V usage is TRBV15 and J usage is TRBJ1-2; 8 bases agree with TRBD1. CDR3 length equals 13 residues. Germline assignment: CDR1 LNHNV and CDR2 YYDKDF (reference sequence). Germline trimming cut 0 bases from V and 8 bases from J; bases unmatched to any gene: 2. For the CDR3, the DNA is TGTGCCACCAGCAGAGATGACAGGGGCGGCTACACCTTC. Protein: CATSRDDRGGYTF.

The chain recombines TRBV6-2 or TRBV6-3 with TRBJ1-4; D is undetermined. The CDR3 runs 12 residues. Trimming removed 2 bases from V and 15 bases from J, with 13 bases in between. Germline assignment: CDR1 MNHEY and CDR2 SVGEGT. Written as DNA, the CDR3 is TGTGCCAGCAGTTACCCGCGGACGGAATTGTTTTTT. It is translated as CASSYPRTELFF.

This chain uses TRBV4-3 with TRBJ1-6; a possible D gene is TRBD1 (6 bases). CDR3 length: 14 residues. Germline CDR1 reads LGHNA; CDR2 reads YSLEER. Trimming removed 3 bases at V and 6 bases at J, with 9 bases between. The CDR3 region is CASSHRTVNSPLHF. The CDR3 nucleotides are TGCGCCAGCAGCCACCGGACAGTTAATTCACCCCTCCACTTT.

The chain joins TRBV9 to TRBJ2-3; 7 nucleotides match TRBD1. Germline lookup yields CDR1 SGDLS and CDR2 YYNGEE. With 4 bases clipped from V and 2 bases from J, the junction kept 7 bases outside the gene matches. CDR3 length equals 15 residues. The CDR3 sequence is CASSLRTGHTDTQYF. The DNA of the CDR3 is TGTGCCAGCAGCTTGCGGACAGGCCACACAGATACGCAGTATTTT.

This clone ranks as medium-sized. The V call is TRBV24-1, the J call TRBJ2-1, with 7 bases lining up with TRBD1. The V gene end was trimmed by 5 bases and the J gene end by 2 bases; junction bases not matched to a gene: 8. The CDR3 length is 16 residues. CDR1 is KGHDR, CDR2 SFDVKD, per germline. Here the CDR3 DNA reads TGTGCCACCAGTGCCCTGGACAGGAGTACCTACAATGAGCAGTTCTTC. Translated, it gives CATSALDRSTYNEQFF.

The chain couples TRBV4-2 to TRBJ2-6; the match to TRBD1 covers 7 bases. The CDR3 sequence is 16 residues long. The V segment lost 1 base and the J segment 0 bases; nucleotides outside the gene matches: 0. CDR1 is LGHNA and CDR2 is YNFKEQ in the germline V gene. The CDR3 sequence: CASSQAGGSGANVLTF. Here the CDR3 DNA reads TGTGCCAGCAGCCAAGCAGGGGGCTCTGGGGCCAACGTCCTGACTTTC.

The gene calls are TRBV29-1 and TRBJ2-1; TRBD2 matches 14 bases. Unmatched junction bases numbered 4, after V lost 4 bases and J lost 2 bases. Germline CDR1 is SQVTM and CDR2 is ANQGSEA. This CDR3 is 16 amino acids long. The CDR3 sequence: CSVGGTSGGTYNEQFF. The CDR3 DNA follows: TGCAGCGTTGGCGGGACTAGCGGGGGTACCTACAATGAGCAGTTCTTC.

The chain joins TRBV24-1 to TRBJ2-1; 10 bases are a match to TRBD2. V trimming: 2 bases; J trimming: 4 bases; junction bases outside the gene matches: 10. The CDR3 has 18 residues. In germline, CDR1 is KGHDR, CDR2 SFDVKD. This chain's CDR3 is CATSDSWGAGGSYNEQFF. The CDR3 region has the DNA TGTGCCACCAGTGATTCCTGGGGAGCGGGGGGGTCGTACAATGAGCAGTTCTTC.

The gene calls are TRBV27 and TRBJ2-7; D possibly corresponds to TRBD2 (6 bases). Trimming stripped 0 bases from V and 4 bases from J, with 13 bases between. Per germline, CDR1 MNHEY and CDR2 SMNVEV (reference sequence). The CDR3 totals 15 residues. In DNA, the CDR3 is TGTGCCAGCAGTTTATCCGGAGGGTTCGTTTACGAGCAGTACTTC. As protein: CASSLSGGFVYEQYF.

The DNA for the CDR3 is TGTGCCAGCAGTGACCTGGGCCTCTATGGCTACACCTTC. Translated: CASSDLGLYGYTF. The chain recombines TRBV2 with TRBJ1-2, with no clear D. The CDR3 runs to 13 residues. V was cut by 3 bases and J by 4 bases, with 9 bases left in between. From germline, CDR1 is SNHLY and CDR2 FYNNEI.

This clone was found once. The chain recombines TRBV30 with TRBJ1-2, with 9 bases identical to TRBD1. After removal of 6 bases from V and 7 bases from J, the junction contained 6 bases not matched to a gene. The CDR3 has 12 residues. CDR1 is GTSNPN, CDR2 SVGIG, per germline (reference sequence). The CDR3 region is CACLQGAFGYTF. The CDR3 DNA sequence: TGTGCCTGCCTACAGGGGGCGTTTGGCTACACCTTC. The full variable domain, in which reference TRBV30 and TRBJ1-2 provide the parts outside the CDR3, is SQTIHQWPATLVQPVGSPLSLECTVEGTSNPNLYWYRQAAGRGLQLLFYSVGIGQISSEVPQNLSASRPQDRQFILSSKKLLLSDSGFYLCACLQGAFGYTFGSGTRLTVV.

This chain connects TRBV10-3 to TRBJ1-2, with unresolved D. Germline values: CDR1 ENHRY, CDR2 SYGVKD. With 11 bases removed from V and 0 bases from J, the gap between germline ends came to 13 bases. The CDR3 has 13 residues. In nucleotides, the CDR3 is TGTGCCCATCGTCACGGATCTAACTATGGCTACACCTTC. Amino acid sequence: CAHRHGSNYGYTF.

V is TRBV28 and J is TRBJ2-4, with D unresolved. The germline V and J ends were trimmed by 7 bases and 9 bases, with 13 bases remaining between them. The CDR3 is made up of 12 amino acids. The germline V gene has CDR1 MDHEN and CDR2 SYDVKM. Written as DNA, the CDR3 is TGTGCCAGCATGAGTTCCCGCTTCATTCAGTACTTC. It translates to CASMSSRFIQYF.

V usage is TRBV4-1 and J usage is TRBJ2-7, with unresolved D. This CDR3 is 12 amino acids long. Deletions cut 0 bases from V and 4 bases from J, with 4 bases between. From germline, CDR1 is MGHRA and CDR2 YSYEKL. The CDR3, as DNA: TGCGCCAGCAGCCAAGATGGGTACGAGCAGTACTTC. This encodes CASSQDGYEQYF.

This sequence joins TRBV30 and TRBJ1-2; the match to TRBD1 covers 10 bases. Germline V gene data show CDR1 as GTSNPN and CDR2 as SVGIG (reference sequence). This CDR3 has 19 residues. V shed 2 bases, J shed 0 bases, and the junction held 15 bases outside the gene matches. The CDR3 loop is CAWSIPFRDRGLANYGYTF. The CDR3 coding sequence is TGTGCCTGGAGTATCCCTTTCCGGGACAGGGGCCTCGCTAACTATGGCTACACCTTC.